This T cell receptor beta chain stems from a study of T cells in Graves' hyperthyroidism and ophthalmopathy. Germline trimming cut 5 bases from V and 3 bases from J; bases unmatched to any gene: 4. Germline V gene lookup returns CDR1 SQVTM and CDR2 ANQGSEA. The CDR3 spans 12 residues. This clonotype was detected many times. Its antigen is still unknown. Exclusion criteria comprised uncontrolled infection, other autoimmune disease, pregnancy or lactation. Diagnosis rested on symptoms, serum thyroxine and TRAb, thyroid ultrasound, and orbital computed tomography. The study, taken as a whole, reports: In blood, most of the thyroid clonotypes expanded above 0.001 were also present. In the analysis, a 13 V-J model separated ophthalmopathy from stable hyperthyroidism.

From RNA transcripts, TCR beta CDR3 regions were amplified. TCR CDR3 underwent first-round RT-PCR with the HTBI primer set. TCRdb re-called the multiplex PCR reads through MiXCR, storing one row per CDR3 protein. The table shows fewer than 650,000 distinct CDR3 sequences, with approximately 49% occurring only once. Sequencing input: peripheral blood or thyroid tissue (not recorded which). V usage is TRBV29-1 and J usage is TRBJ2-7; 7 bases agree with TRBD1. The source of this sequence is an adult woman with Graves' disease, either hyperthyroidism or ophthalmopathy (not recorded which). CDR3 residues: CSVTGVHYEQYF. The CDR3 region has the DNA TGCAGCGTTACAGGGGTGCACTACGAGCAGTACTTC.